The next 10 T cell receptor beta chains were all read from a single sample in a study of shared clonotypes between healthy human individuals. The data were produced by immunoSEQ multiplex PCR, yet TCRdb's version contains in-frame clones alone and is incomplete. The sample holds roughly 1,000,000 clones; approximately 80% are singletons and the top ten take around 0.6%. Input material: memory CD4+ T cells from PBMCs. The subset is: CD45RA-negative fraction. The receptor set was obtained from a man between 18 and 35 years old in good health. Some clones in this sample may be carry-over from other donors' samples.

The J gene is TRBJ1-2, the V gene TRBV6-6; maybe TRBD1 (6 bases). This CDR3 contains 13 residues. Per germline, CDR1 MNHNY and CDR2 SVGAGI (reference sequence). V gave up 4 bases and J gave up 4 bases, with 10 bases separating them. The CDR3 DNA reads TGTGCCAGCAGTTTCACAGGGAGCTATGGCTACACCTTC. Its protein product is CASSFTGSYGYTF.

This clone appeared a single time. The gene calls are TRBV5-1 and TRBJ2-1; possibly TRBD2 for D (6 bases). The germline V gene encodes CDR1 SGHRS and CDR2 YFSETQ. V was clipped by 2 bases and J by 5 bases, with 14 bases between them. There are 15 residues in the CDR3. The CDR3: CASSFKRVRHNEQFF. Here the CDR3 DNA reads TGCGCCAGCAGCTTTAAGCGGGTCCGGCACAATGAGCAGTTCTTC.

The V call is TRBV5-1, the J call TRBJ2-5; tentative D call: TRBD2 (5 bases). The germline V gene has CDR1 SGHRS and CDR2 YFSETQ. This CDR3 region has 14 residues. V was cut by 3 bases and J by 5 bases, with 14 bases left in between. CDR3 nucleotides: TGCGCCAGCAGCTCCCTCGGGGAAGGGGAGACCCAGTACTTC. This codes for CASSSLGEGETQYF.

In nucleotides, the CDR3 is TGTGCTAGTTCACGACAGGGGGGGACTGAAGCTTTCTTT. Its protein is CASSRQGGTEAFF. The rearrangement uses TRBV12-5 and TRBJ1-1, with 9 bases identical to TRBD1. Germline CDR1 reads LGHNT; CDR2 reads FRNRAP. J was trimmed by 5 bases and V by 8 bases; bases with no gene match: 6. This CDR3 comprises 13 residues.

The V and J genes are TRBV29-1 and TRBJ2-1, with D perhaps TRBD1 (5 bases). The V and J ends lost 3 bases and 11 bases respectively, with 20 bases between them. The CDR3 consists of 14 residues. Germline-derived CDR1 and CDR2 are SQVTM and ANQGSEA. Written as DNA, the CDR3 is TGCAGCGTTGAGGGGCTGCAGGCGGAGAATAAGCAGTTCTTC. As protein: CSVEGLQAENKQFF.

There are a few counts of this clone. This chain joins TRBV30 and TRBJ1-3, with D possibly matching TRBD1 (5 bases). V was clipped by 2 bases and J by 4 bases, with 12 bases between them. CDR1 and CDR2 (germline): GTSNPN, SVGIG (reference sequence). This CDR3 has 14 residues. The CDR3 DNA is TGTGCCTGGAGTACAAAGGGGTCCGGAAACACCATATATTTT. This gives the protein CAWSTKGSGNTIYF.

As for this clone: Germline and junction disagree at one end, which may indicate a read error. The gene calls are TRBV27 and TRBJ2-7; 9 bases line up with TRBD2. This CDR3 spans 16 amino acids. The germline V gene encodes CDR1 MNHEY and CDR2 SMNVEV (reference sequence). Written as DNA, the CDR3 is TGTGCCAGCAGCCTCGGTGGTAGCGGGAGCTCCTACGGGCAGTACTTC. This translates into CASSLGGSGSSYGQYF.

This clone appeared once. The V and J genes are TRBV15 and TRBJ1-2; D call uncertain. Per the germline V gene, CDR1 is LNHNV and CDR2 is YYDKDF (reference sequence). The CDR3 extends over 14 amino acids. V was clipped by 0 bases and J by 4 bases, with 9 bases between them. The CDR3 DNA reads TGTGCCACCAGCAGAGATTACGGGAGCTATGGCTACACCTTC. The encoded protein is CATSRDYGSYGYTF.

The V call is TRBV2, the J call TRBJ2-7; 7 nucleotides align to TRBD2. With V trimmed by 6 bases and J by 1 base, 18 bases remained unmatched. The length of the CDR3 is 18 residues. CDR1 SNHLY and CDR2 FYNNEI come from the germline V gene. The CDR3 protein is CASRAGRGSRTSSYEQYF. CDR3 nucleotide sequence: TGTGCCAGCAGGGCGGGGAGGGGTAGCCGAACATCTTCCTACGAGCAGTACTTC.

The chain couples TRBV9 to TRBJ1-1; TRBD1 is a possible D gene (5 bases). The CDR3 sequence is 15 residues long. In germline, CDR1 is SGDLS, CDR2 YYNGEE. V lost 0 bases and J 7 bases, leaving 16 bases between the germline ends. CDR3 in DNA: TGTGCCAGCAGCGTAGCTGGGACCAAAGGGGTTGAAGCTTTCTTT. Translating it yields CASSVAGTKGVEAFF.